The 10 T cell receptor beta chains reported below all come from one sample, sequenced in a study of CD8 T cells in ankylosing spondylitis. TCRdb itself ran the 5' RACE reads through MiXCR, one entry per CDR3 protein. The sample has about 250,000 distinct CDR3 sequences, 15% to 20% seen once; the top ten hold approximately 32%. The specimen sequenced was blood, either unsorted or a sorted T cell fraction (not recorded which). The receptors derive from a male donor with ankylosing spondylitis or in good health (not recorded which).

This clonotype was detected a few times. The chain is built from TRBV20-1 and TRBJ2-2, with D possibly TRBD1 on 6 matching bases. V lost 6 bases, J lost 0 bases, and 14 bases lay in between. This CDR3 is built from 15 residues. The germline V gene has CDR1 DFQATT and CDR2 SNEGSKA (reference sequence). The CDR3 sequence is CSAIGQGTNTGELFF. CDR3 coding DNA: TGCAGTGCCATTGGGCAGGGGACGAACACCGGGGAGCTGTTTTTT.

This clonotype was detected ten times or more. The chain uses TRBV28 and TRBJ2-3; TRBD1 or TRBD2 may be the D gene (5 bases each). The CDR3 consists of 12 residues. With 3 bases removed from V and 4 bases from J, the gap between germline ends came to 5 bases. Looked up from germline, CDR1 is MDHEN and CDR2 is SYDVKM. CDR3 DNA: TGTGCCAGCAGTTTGGGGGCAGATACGCAGTATTTT. Amino acids: CASSLGADTQYF.

The gene calls are TRBV7-9 and TRBJ2-7; 7 bases are a match to TRBD1. The CDR3 covers 15 residues. The V segment lost 5 bases and the J segment 1 base; nucleotides outside the gene matches: 8. Germline loops: CDR1 SEHNR, CDR2 FQNEAQ (reference sequence). The CDR3 nucleotides are TGTGCCAGCAGCCAGACCCAGACAGGGTCCTACGAGCAGTACTTC. It translates to CASSQTQTGSYEQYF.

This clonotype came up many times. The chain recombines TRBV5-1 with TRBJ2-7; tentative D call: TRBD1 (6 bases). The germline V gene has CDR1 SGHRS and CDR2 YFSETQ. Trimming pared 0 bases from V and 0 bases from J, leaving 7 bases between. This CDR3 comprises 14 residues. The CDR3 here is CASSLEGHSYEQYF. CDR3 nucleotides: TGCGCCAGCAGCTTGGAGGGACACTCCTACGAGCAGTACTTC.

The chain combines TRBV11-2 with TRBJ2-1; 7 nucleotides match TRBD2. After removal of 1 base from V and 2 bases from J, the junction contained 5 bases not matched to a gene. CDR1 is SGHAT and CDR2 is FQNNGV in the germline V gene. The CDR3 extends over 16 amino acids. CDR3 in amino acids: CASSLALAVAYNEQFF. In DNA, the CDR3 is TGTGCCAGCAGCTTAGCTCTAGCGGTTGCCTACAATGAGCAGTTCTTC.

The rearrangement links TRBV12-3 or TRBV12-4 to TRBJ2-1, with a possible D match to TRBD2 (5 bases). V lost 5 bases and J 4 bases, leaving 9 bases between the germline ends. This CDR3 is 13 amino acids long. The CDR3: CASSRGPYNEQFF. CDR3 DNA sequence: TGTGCCAGCAGTCGCGGGCCTTACAATGAGCAGTTCTTC.

Only a few counts were recorded for this clonotype. V and J are TRBV27 and TRBJ1-6; a weak D match, TRBD1 (6 bases). Trimming left V 2 bases short and J 9 bases short, with 11 bases between. The V gene's germline CDR1 is MNHEY and CDR2 SMNVEV (reference sequence). The length of the CDR3 is 14 residues. This chain's CDR3 is CASSLGGHGSPLHF. CDR3 DNA: TGTGCCAGCAGTTTAGGGGGGCACGGTTCACCCCTCCACTTT.

The chain combines TRBV16 with TRBJ2-7; 7 bases are a match to TRBD1. In germline, CDR1 is KGHSY, CDR2 FQNENV. The junction had 4 bases not matched to a gene; V was cut back by 1 base and J by 1 base. CDR3 size: 15 residues. CDR3: CASSQLTGISYEQYF. The DNA for the CDR3 is TGTGCCAGCAGCCAATTGACAGGGATATCCTACGAGCAGTACTTC.

This clonotype has just a few counts. The rearrangement links TRBV27 to TRBJ2-5, with D unresolved. Germline values: CDR1 MNHEY, CDR2 SMNVEV (reference sequence). V was trimmed by 5 bases and J by 5 bases, leaving 12 bases between them. This CDR3 spans 13 amino acids. CDR3 in DNA: TGTGCCAGCAGTGATTTCCTATCGGAGACCCAGTACTTC. Its protein product is CASSDFLSETQYF.

The rearrangement links TRBV6-4 to TRBJ2-3; 10 bases fit TRBD2. Losses at the gene ends were 3 bases for V and 1 base for J; bases not matched to a gene: 1. This CDR3 comprises 15 residues. Germline lookup yields CDR1 MRHNA and CDR2 SNTAGT. CDR3 nucleotide sequence: TGTGCCAGCAGTGAAACTAGCGGGGGCACAGATACGCAGTATTTT. Protein sequence: CASSETSGGTDTQYF.